The clone carrying this TCR beta chain was recorded a few times. Its antigen remains unknown. Germline assignment: CDR1 GTSNPN and CDR2 SVGIG (reference sequence). This CDR3 is 12 amino acids long. V dropped 7 bases and J dropped 4 bases, with 13 bases sitting between them. The Oncomine TCR Beta short-read assay was applied to DNA of cultured CD4+ T cells. One entry per CDR3 protein results from TCRdb running MiXCR on the PCR reads. Counted here are over 10,000 distinct CDR3 sequences, 35% occurring once; the ten biggest clones make up roughly an eighth. This record belongs to a study of vaccination and CD4 T cells after COVID-19. Overall study context: Convalescent cases consisted of six males and four females, of whom two were Hispanic.

Documented treatment: roughly ten-day PBMC culture with coronavirus spike peptide pools or control peptides (ViraFEST assay). This chain uses TRBV30 with TRBJ1-2; the D gene is possibly TRBD1 (5 bases). The material sequenced was CD4+ T cells from blood, cultured in vitro. The TCR comes from a human donor who had recovered from COVID-19. For the CDR3, the DNA is TGTGCCTCTAGTCCTGGGGGCTATGGCTACACCTTC. Translation gives CASSPGGYGYTF.